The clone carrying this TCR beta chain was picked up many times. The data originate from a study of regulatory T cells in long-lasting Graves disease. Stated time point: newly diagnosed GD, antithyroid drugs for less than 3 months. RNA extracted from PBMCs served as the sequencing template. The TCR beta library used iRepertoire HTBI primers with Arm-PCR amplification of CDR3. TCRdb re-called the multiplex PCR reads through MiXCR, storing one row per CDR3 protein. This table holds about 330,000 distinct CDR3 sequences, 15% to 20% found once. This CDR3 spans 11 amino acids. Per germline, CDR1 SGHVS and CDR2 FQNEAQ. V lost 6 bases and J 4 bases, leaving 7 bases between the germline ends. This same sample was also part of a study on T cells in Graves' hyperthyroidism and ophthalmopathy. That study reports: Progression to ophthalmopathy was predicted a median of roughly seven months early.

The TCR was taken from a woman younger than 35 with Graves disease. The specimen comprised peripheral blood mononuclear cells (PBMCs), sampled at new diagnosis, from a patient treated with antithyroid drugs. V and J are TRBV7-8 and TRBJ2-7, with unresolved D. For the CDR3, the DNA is TGTGCCAGCAGAAGGGATTACGAGCAGTACTTC. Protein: CASRRDYEQYF.